This paragraph reports one TCR beta chain. Antigen specificity is unknown. This sample is part of a study of T cell repertoires in cytomegalovirus infection. As for the study in general: CMV infection together with matching HLA type was indicated by public TCR beta signatures.

Between the trimmed V and J ends, which lost 0 bases and 2 bases, there was a span of 10 bases. This CDR3 region has 14 residues. CDR1 is DFQATT and CDR2 is SNEGSKA in the germline V gene (reference sequence). Findings of the study overall: Ex vivo, HLA-C-restricted CMV-specific TCR beta clonotypes prevailed over the rest of the response. Totalled public TCR beta family frequency picked out people who carried CMV plus the relevant HLA.

TCRdb re-called the reads with MiXCR, one entry per CDR3 protein. Of around 280,000 distinct CDR3 sequences in the sample, roughly a tenth were seen once. This TCR derives from a human donor in good health (CMV status not recorded). Some clones in this sample may be carry-over from other donors' samples. V gene TRBV20-1 combines with J gene TRBJ1-1; D uncertain. Sequencing was carried out using PBMCs. The CDR3 is CSARDDKANTEAFF. CDR3 in DNA: TGCAGTGCTAGAGATGATAAAGCAAACACTGAAGCTTTCTTT.